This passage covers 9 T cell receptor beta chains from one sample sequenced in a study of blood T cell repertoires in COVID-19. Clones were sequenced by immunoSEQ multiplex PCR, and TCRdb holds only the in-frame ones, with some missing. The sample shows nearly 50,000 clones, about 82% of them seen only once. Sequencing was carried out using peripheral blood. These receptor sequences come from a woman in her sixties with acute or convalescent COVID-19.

For the CDR3, the DNA is TGTGCCAGTAGTATCACTAGCTACGGCTACAATGAGCAGTTCTTC. Protein: CASSITSYGYNEQFF. The chain carries TRBV19 and TRBJ2-1; tentatively, D is TRBD2 (6 bases). CDR1 is LNHDA and CDR2 is SQIVND in the germline V gene (reference sequence). V lost 3 bases and J 3 bases, leaving 12 bases between the germline ends. This CDR3 contains 15 residues.

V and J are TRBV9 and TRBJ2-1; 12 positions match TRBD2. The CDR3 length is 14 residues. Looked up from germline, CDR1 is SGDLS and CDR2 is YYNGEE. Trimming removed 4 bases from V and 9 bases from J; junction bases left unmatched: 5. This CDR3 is CASSYWTSGAEQFF. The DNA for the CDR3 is TGTGCCAGCAGCTACTGGACTAGCGGGGCTGAGCAGTTCTTC.

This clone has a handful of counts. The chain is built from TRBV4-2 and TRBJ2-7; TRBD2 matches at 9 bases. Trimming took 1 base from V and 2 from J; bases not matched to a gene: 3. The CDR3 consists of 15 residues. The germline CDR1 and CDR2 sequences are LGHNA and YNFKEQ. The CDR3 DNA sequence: TGTGCCAGCAGCCAAGGACTAGCGGAGCCCTACGAGCAGTACTTC. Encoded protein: CASSQGLAEPYEQYF.

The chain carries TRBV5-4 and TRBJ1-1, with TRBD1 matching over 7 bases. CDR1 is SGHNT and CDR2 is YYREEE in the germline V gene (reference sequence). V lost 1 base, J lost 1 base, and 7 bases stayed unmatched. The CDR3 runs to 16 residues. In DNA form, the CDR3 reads TGTGCCAGCAGCTTGCCCCCGGGACAGAGGAACACTGAAGCTTTCTTT. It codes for CASSLPPGQRNTEAFF. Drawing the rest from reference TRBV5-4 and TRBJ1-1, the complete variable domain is ETGVTQSPTHLIKTRGQQVTLRCSSQSGHNTVSWYQQALGQGPQFIFQYYREEENGRGNFPPRFSGLQFPNYSSELNVNALELDDSALYLCASSLPPGQRNTEAFFGQGTRLTVV.

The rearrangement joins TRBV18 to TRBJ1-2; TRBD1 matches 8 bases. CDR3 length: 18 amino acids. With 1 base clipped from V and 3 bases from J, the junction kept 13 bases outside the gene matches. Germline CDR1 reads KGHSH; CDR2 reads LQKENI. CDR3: CASSPQSATGAKHYGYTF. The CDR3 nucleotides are TGTGCCAGCTCACCACAGAGTGCGACAGGGGCGAAACACTATGGCTACACCTTC.

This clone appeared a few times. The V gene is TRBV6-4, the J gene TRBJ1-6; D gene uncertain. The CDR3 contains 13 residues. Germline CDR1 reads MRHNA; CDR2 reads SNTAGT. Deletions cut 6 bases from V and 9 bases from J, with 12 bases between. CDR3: CASRPTGTSPLHF. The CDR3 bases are TGTGCCAGCAGACCTACCGGTACTTCACCCCTCCACTTT.

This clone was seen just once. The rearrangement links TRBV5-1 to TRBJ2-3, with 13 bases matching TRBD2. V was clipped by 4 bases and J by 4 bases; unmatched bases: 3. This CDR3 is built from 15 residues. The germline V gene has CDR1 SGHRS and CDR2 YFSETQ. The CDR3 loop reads CASSRGTSGADTQYF. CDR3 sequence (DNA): TGCGCCAGCAGCCGGGGGACTAGCGGGGCAGATACGCAGTATTTT.

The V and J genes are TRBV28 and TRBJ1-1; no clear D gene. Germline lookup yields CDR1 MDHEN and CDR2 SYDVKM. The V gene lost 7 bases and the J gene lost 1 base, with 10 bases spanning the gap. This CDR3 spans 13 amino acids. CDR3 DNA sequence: TGTGCCAGCACTCGGGGAGGGAACACTGAAGCTTTCTTT. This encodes CASTRGGNTEAFF.

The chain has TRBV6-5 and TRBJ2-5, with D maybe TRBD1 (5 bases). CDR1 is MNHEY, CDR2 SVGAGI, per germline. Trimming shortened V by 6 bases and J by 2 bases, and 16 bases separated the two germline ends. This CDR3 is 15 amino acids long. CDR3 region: CASRWAGFQQETQYF. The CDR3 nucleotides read TGTGCCAGCAGGTGGGCAGGGTTCCAACAAGAGACCCAGTACTTC.